The next 2 T cell receptor beta chains were all read from a single sample in a study of T cell clonotyping in hematopoietic cell transplantation. Clones were read by immunoSEQ multiplex PCR, and TCRdb kept only the in-frame ones, dropping some. The sample lists about 16,000 clones; about two thirds were seen once. What was sequenced was peripheral blood mononuclear cells. The receptor set was obtained from a woman aged 60 to 75 in good health. Some clones in this sample may be carry-over from other donors' samples.

V usage is TRBV9 and J usage is TRBJ2-2, with 7 bases matching TRBD2. Trimming at V came to 4 bases and at J to 0 bases, leaving 0 bases not matched to a gene. This CDR3 has 14 amino acids. Germline CDR1 reads SGDLS; CDR2 reads YYNGEE. CDR3 DNA: TGTGCCAGCAGCCGGGGGGCGAACACCGGGGAGCTGTTTTTT. Translating gives CASSRGANTGELFF.

A word on this clone: A much larger clone sits a single nucleotide away, making a read error possible. For the CDR3, the DNA is TGTGTCATCAGAGAAGAGGGACAAGGTGAAAAACTGTTTTTT. Protein: CVIREEGQGEKLFF. V is TRBV10-3 and J is TRBJ1-4; weak D call: TRBD1 (6 bases). Germline V gives CDR1 ENHRY, CDR2 SYGVKD. This CDR3 region has 14 residues.